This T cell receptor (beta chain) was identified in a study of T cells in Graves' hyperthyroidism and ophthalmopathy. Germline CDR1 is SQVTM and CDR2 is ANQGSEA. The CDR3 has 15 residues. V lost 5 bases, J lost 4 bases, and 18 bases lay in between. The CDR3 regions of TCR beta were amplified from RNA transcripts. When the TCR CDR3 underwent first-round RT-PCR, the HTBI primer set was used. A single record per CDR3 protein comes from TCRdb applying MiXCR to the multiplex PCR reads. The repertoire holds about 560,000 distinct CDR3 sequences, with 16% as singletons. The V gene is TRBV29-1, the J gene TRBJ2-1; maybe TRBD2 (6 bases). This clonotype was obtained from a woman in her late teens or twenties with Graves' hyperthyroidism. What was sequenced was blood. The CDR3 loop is CSVLRGGGLYNEQFF. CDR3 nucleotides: TGCAGCGTTCTTAGGGGAGGTGGGCTATACAATGAGCAGTTCTTC.